This entry describes one T cell receptor (beta chain). Its antigen remains unidentified. Looked up from germline, CDR1 is SGHTA and CDR2 is FQGNSA. The CDR3 length is 13 residues. J was trimmed by 11 bases and V by 6 bases; bases with no gene match: 7. These data come from a study of identical twins. Study observations and caveats: Monozygotic twins shared more out-of-frame TCR alpha than recombination models predicted. Beta out-of-frame sequences showed weaker excess twin sharing.

Template switching supplied a universal primer site; unique molecular identifiers were carried on the cDNA. A single record per CDR3 protein comes from TCRdb applying MiXCR to the 5' RACE reads. Of a few hundred thousand distinct CDR3 sequences in the sample, approximately 9.1% were seen once. Only healthy Caucasians were enrolled as donors. This clonotype originated in a woman aged 50 to 60 in good health. Sequences were obtained from naive T cells sorted from blood. The rearrangement joins TRBV7-2 to TRBJ2-1, with TRBD2 identical over 10 bases. The CDR3 loop reads CASRRTSGAKQFF. CDR3 nucleotide sequence: TGTGCCAGCAGAAGAACTAGCGGGGCGAAGCAGTTCTTC.